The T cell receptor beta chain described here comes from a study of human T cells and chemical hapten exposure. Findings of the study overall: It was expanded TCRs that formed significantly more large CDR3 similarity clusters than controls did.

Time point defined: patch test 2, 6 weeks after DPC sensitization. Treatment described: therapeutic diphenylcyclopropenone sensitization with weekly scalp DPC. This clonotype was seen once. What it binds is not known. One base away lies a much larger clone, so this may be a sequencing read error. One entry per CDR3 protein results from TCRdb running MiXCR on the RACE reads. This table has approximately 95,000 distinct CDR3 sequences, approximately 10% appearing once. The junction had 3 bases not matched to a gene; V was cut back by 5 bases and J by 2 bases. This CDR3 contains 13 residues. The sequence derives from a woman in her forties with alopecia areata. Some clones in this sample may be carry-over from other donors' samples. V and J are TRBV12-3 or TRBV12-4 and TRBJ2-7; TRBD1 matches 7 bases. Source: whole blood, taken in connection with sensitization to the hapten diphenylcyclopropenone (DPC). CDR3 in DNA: TGTGCCAGCAGTAGGGGACAGCCCTACGAGCAGTACTTC. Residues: CASSRGQPYEQYF.